The TCR beta chain under discussion was sequenced for a study of CD8 T cells in ankylosing spondylitis. General observations from the study: A motif of 8 or 9 highly homologous TCR beta variants was seen as apparently characteristic of ankylosing spondylitis blood.

Quantitative 5'-RACE was performed with molecular barcodes, and it yielded the TCR beta libraries. TCRdb re-called the 5' RACE reads with MiXCR, one entry per CDR3 protein. The sample has hundreds of thousands of distinct CDR3 sequences, 15% to 20% seen once. Worth noting for this clonotype: What it binds is not known.

The V and J ends lost 2 bases and 5 bases, in that order; junction bases with no gene match: 10. The germline CDR1 and CDR2 sequences are SGHRS and YFSETQ. The CDR3 consists of 15 residues. The sequenced sample was blood, either unsorted or a sorted T cell fraction (not recorded which). The chain uses TRBV5-1 and TRBJ2-7, with TRBD1 identical over 7 bases. This TCR came from a male donor with ankylosing spondylitis. CDR3 sequence: CASSLQQGHGDEQYF. CDR3 DNA sequence: TGCGCCAGCAGCTTACAACAGGGGCACGGGGACGAGCAGTACTTC.